This T cell receptor beta chain was identified during a study of blood T cells in healthy people across ages. Concerning this clonotype: The germline gene is not matched at one end of the junction; a read error may be the cause.

A J-beta primer mix and a sample-barcoded 5' primer were used in a second PCR of roughly 7 to 12 cycles. TCRdb re-called the 5' RACE reads with MiXCR, one entry per CDR3 protein. The sample includes about 1.6 million distinct CDR3 sequences, about 32% of them seen just once. Germline V gene lookup returns CDR1 MNHEY and CDR2 SVGAGI. This CDR3 is built from 16 residues. The receptor's source is a woman aged 25 to 39 in good health. The chain carries TRBV6-5 and TRBJ2-7, with D possibly being TRBD2 (6 bases). Sample: blood. The CDR3 bases are TGTGCCGGCAGAACTAGGGTGGGGGGAGCGGCGTACGAGCAGTACTTC. It yields the protein CAGRTRVGGAAYEQYF.